Listed here are 27 T cell receptor beta chains from one sample, sequenced in a study of blood T cells in healthy people across ages. PCR was performed a second time for 7 to 11 cycles using a sample-barcoded 5' primer and a J-beta primer mix. TCRdb reanalysed the 5' RACE reads using MiXCR and keeps one entry per CDR3 protein. The sample carries fewer than 2,000,000 distinct CDR3 sequences, about 35% recorded once. Sequencing was performed on blood. The receptors originated from a woman younger than 45 in good health.

The gene calls are TRBV20-1 and TRBJ2-5; 13 nucleotides match TRBD2. The J call may not be correct, given that the DNA end is closer to TRBJ2-7. CDR3 size: 14 residues. Looked up from germline, CDR1 is DFQATT and CDR2 is SNEGSKA (reference sequence). Here the CDR3 reads CSALLAGGVYEQYF. The CDR3, as DNA: TGCAGTGCCCTACTAGCGGGGGGGGTATACGAGCAGTACTTC.

The rearrangement links TRBV3-1 to TRBJ1-4; 8 bases are shared with TRBD1. V trimming: 0 bases; J trimming: 10 bases; junction bases outside the gene matches: 4. The germline CDR1 and CDR2 sequences are LGHDT and YNNKEL (reference sequence). The CDR3 length is 14 residues. DNA of the CDR3: TGTGCCAGCAGCCAAGAGGCAGGGGGCCGAAAACTGTTTTTT. As protein: CASSQEAGGRKLFF.

About this clonotype itself: The junction departs from the called germline gene at one end, perhaps through a read error. The chain is built from TRBV7-6 and TRBJ2-7, with D uncertain. The CDR3 has 15 amino acids. Germline CDR1 reads SGHVS; CDR2 reads FNYEAQ. In nucleotides, the CDR3 is TGTGCCAGCAGCTTACTGACGGATAGCTCCTACGGGCAGTACTTC. This encodes CASSLLTDSSYGQYF.

This sequence joins TRBV6-1 and TRBJ1-1; a possible D gene is TRBD1 (6 bases). This CDR3 region has 15 residues. Trimming took 6 bases from V and 7 from J, leaving 21 bases between them. The V gene's germline CDR1 is MNHNS and CDR2 SASEGT. CDR3 in DNA: TGTGCCAGCAGGCCGGGGGACACAGCAACAAATGAAGCTTTCTTT. Translated: CASRPGDTATNEAFF.

The table lists this clonotype with a few counts. The chain combines TRBV6-1 with TRBJ1-2; possibly TRBD1 for D (5 bases). Looked up from germline, CDR1 is MNHNS and CDR2 is SASEGT. The CDR3 consists of 12 residues. V was cut by 6 bases and J by 6 bases, with 11 bases left in between. The CDR3 here is CASRSGLHGYTF. CDR3 coding DNA: TGTGCCAGCAGGTCGGGACTCCATGGCTACACCTTC.

This clonotype has only a few counts. V usage is TRBV6-6 and J usage is TRBJ2-3, with D perhaps matching TRBD1 or TRBD2 (5 bases each). The germline V gene encodes CDR1 MNHNY and CDR2 SVGAGI (reference sequence). The CDR3 is made up of 15 amino acids. V was shortened by 2 bases and J by 1 base, with 10 bases between the two germline ends. The CDR3 loop reads CASSYQGTGTDTQYF. The CDR3 nucleotides read TGTGCCAGCAGTTACCAAGGGACCGGCACAGATACGCAGTATTTT.

The chain employs TRBV10-3 and TRBJ1-6; D not resolved. There are 11 residues in the CDR3. Germline V CDR1 and CDR2: ENHRY, SYGVKD. Trimming shortened V by 4 bases and J by 8 bases, and 3 bases separated the two germline ends. The CDR3 loop reads CAISGDSPLHF. The CDR3 DNA sequence: TGTGCCATCAGTGGGGATTCACCCCTCCACTTT.

The chain carries TRBV20-1 and TRBJ2-7; weak D call: TRBD2 (6 bases). This CDR3 is 14 amino acids long. Germline loops: CDR1 DFQATT, CDR2 SNEGSKA (reference sequence). V was pared by 3 bases and J by 3 bases, with 15 bases between. Here the CDR3 reads CSARVRDSHYEQYF. CDR3 coding DNA: TGCAGTGCTAGGGTGCGGGACTCCCACTACGAGCAGTACTTC.

This clonotype was detected a few times. The chain employs TRBV5-1 and TRBJ2-7; 12 positions agree with TRBD1. The V and J ends lost 0 bases and 4 bases, in that order; junction bases with no gene match: 8. CDR1 and CDR2 (germline): SGHRS, YFSETQ. This CDR3 is 17 amino acids long. The CDR3 here is CASSLAPGQGAWYEQYF. CDR3 sequence (DNA): TGCGCCAGCAGCTTGGCTCCGGGACAGGGGGCTTGGTACGAGCAGTACTTC. The whole variable domain, filled in from reference TRBV5-1 and TRBJ2-7, reads KAGVTQTPRYLIKTRGQQVTLSCSPISGHRSVSWYQQTPGQGLQFLFEYFSETQRNKGNFPGRFSGRQFSNSRSEMNVSTLELGDSALYLCASSLAPGQGAWYEQYFGPGTRLTVT.

This chain connects TRBV7-9 to TRBJ1-1; possibly TRBD1 for D (6 bases). Germline-derived CDR1 and CDR2 are SEHNR and FQNEAQ (reference sequence). V shed 0 bases and J shed 4 bases, with 12 bases lying between them. The CDR3 covers 15 residues. The CDR3 coding sequence is TGTGCCAGCAGCTTAGCCAGCGGACAGTTCACTGAAGCTTTCTTT. Encoded protein: CASSLASGQFTEAFF.

This clonotype turned up a few times. V usage is TRBV20-1 and J usage is TRBJ1-5; D not resolved. With 2 bases removed from V and 3 bases from J, the gap between germline ends came to 11 bases. Germline V lookup: CDR1 DFQATT, CDR2 SNEGSKA (reference sequence). CDR3 length equals 14 residues. CDR3 sequence: CSARRATANQPQHF. The CDR3 DNA reads as TGCAGTGCTAGACGAGCTACAGCCAATCAGCCCCAGCATTTT.

This clonotype came up a few times. The chain uses TRBV7-8 and TRBJ2-1, with 7 bases lining up with TRBD1. Losses at the gene ends were 5 bases for V and 9 bases for J; bases not matched to a gene: 10. The CDR3 covers 14 residues. Germline-derived CDR1 and CDR2 are SGHVS and FQNEAQ. The CDR3 spells CASSPRDRVGEQFF. CDR3 bases: TGTGCCAGCAGCCCACGCGACAGGGTGGGTGAGCAGTTCTTC.

This rearrangement joins TRBV12-3 or TRBV12-4 to TRBJ1-1, with 8 bases that match TRBD1. Germline trimming cut 3 bases from V and 0 bases from J; bases unmatched to any gene: 3. The CDR3 is made up of 15 amino acids. CDR3 sequence: CASSFGGQVNTEAFF. In nucleotides, the CDR3 is TGTGCCAGCAGTTTCGGGGGACAGGTGAACACTGAAGCTTTCTTT.

The rearrangement links TRBV7-3 to TRBJ2-7, with TRBD1 matching 8 bases. The CDR3 contains 15 residues. Germline lookup yields CDR1 SGHTA and CDR2 FQGTGA. V shed 5 bases and J 3 bases; nucleotides not matched to a gene: 9. CDR3 region: CASSLTGGYNYEQYF. CDR3 coding DNA: TGTGCCAGCAGCCTTACAGGGGGTTATAACTACGAGCAGTACTTC.

This clonotype has only a few counts. The rearrangement joins TRBV5-1 to TRBJ2-7; no definite D call. Per the germline V gene, CDR1 is SGHRS and CDR2 is YFSETQ. Deletions cut 0 bases from V and 5 bases from J, with 12 bases between. This CDR3 is built from 14 residues. The CDR3 DNA reads as TGCGCCAGCAGCTTGGAACGTCATAGTGACGAGCAGTACTTC. Its protein is CASSLERHSDEQYF.

This clonotype was picked up a small number of times. This chain connects TRBV14 to TRBJ2-3; a possible D gene is TRBD2 (5 bases). V was shortened by 1 base and J by 4 bases, with 12 bases between the two germline ends. This CDR3 comprises 15 residues. CDR1 and CDR2 from the germline V gene are SGHDN and FVKESK. The CDR3, as DNA: TGTGCCAGCAGCCAAGGGCCTAGCTCTGCAGATACGCAGTATTTT. Translating it yields CASSQGPSSADTQYF.

The chain recombines TRBV24-1 with TRBJ2-1, with 7 bases identical to TRBD2. From germline, CDR1 is KGHDR and CDR2 SFDVKD. This CDR3 has 14 amino acids. V lost 4 bases and J lost 8; bases outside the gene matches: 7. The CDR3 DNA is TGTGCCACCAGTGACGCAAGCGGGAACCATGAGCAGTTCTTC. Its protein product is CATSDASGNHEQFF.

A few counts support this clonotype. This rearrangement joins TRBV12-3 or TRBV12-4 to TRBJ2-7; D not certain. This CDR3 has 13 residues. V was shortened by 7 bases and J by 2 bases, with 12 bases between the two germline ends. The CDR3 loop reads CASTLSGPYEQYF. As DNA, the CDR3 is TGTGCCAGCACCCTTTCTGGGCCCTACGAGCAGTACTTC.

This sequence joins TRBV5-4 and TRBJ1-6; 8 bases match TRBD1. The germline CDR1 and CDR2 sequences are SGHNT and YYREEE (reference sequence). V lost 2 bases and J lost 5; bases outside the gene matches: 6. CDR3 length equals 16 residues. Written as DNA, the CDR3 is TGTGCCAGCAGCTTAAGCAGGGGGCGGGATAATTCACCCCTCCACTTT. This gives the protein CASSLSRGRDNSPLHF.

This clonotype was found a few times. V gene TRBV7-2 combines with J gene TRBJ1-2; tentatively, D is TRBD1 (6 bases). Trimming took off 4 bases at V and 5 bases at J, with 11 bases between the two ends. The CDR3 loop spans 13 amino acids. Germline CDR1 reads SGHTA; CDR2 reads FQGNSA. CDR3 residues: CASSYDRTYGYTF. The CDR3 bases are TGTGCCAGCAGCTATGACAGGACATATGGCTACACCTTC.

A single count supports this clonotype. The chain recombines TRBV3-1 with TRBJ2-1, with 12 positions matching TRBD2. With V trimmed by 0 bases and J by 0 bases, 6 bases remained unmatched. The CDR3 is 19 residues long. Germline assignment: CDR1 LGHDT and CDR2 YNNKEL (reference sequence). The CDR3 DNA reads TGTGCCAGCAGCCAAGAAGGACTAGCGGGACCCCTCTCCTACAATGAGCAGTTCTTC. This codes for CASSQEGLAGPLSYNEQFF.

The chain recombines TRBV18 with TRBJ2-6; D remains unclear. V was pared by 1 base and J by 0 bases, with 4 bases between. CDR1 is KGHSH, CDR2 LQKENI, per germline. There are 15 residues in the CDR3. CDR3 DNA: TGTGCCAGCTCACCACGACTCTCTGGGGCCAACGTCCTGACTTTC. This translates into CASSPRLSGANVLTF.

This clonotype has only one observation. Here the CDR3 DNA reads TGTGCCAGCGGACCTTTGGACAGGGATTATGGCTACACCTTC. Protein sequence: CASGPLDRDYGYTF. This chain joins TRBV27 and TRBJ1-2, with 8 bases aligning to TRBD1. CDR1 and CDR2 from the germline V gene are MNHEY and SMNVEV (reference sequence). This CDR3 is built from 14 residues. The ends lost 8 bases at V and 5 bases at J; junction bases unmatched: 10.

This clonotype was detected a few times. The chain recombines TRBV12-3 or TRBV12-4 with TRBJ1-2; D is ambiguous. The germline V and J ends were trimmed by 3 bases and 6 bases, with 14 bases remaining between them. The length of the CDR3 is 14 residues. The CDR3 DNA follows: TGTGCCAGCAGTTTGGGGAGAGGGCCCGATGGCTACACCTTC. Amino acid sequence: CASSLGRGPDGYTF.

CDR3 amino acids: CASSLTREVADTQYF. CDR3 nucleotides: TGTGCCAGCAGCTTAACGCGGGAGGTTGCAGATACGCAGTATTTT. This chain joins TRBV13 and TRBJ2-3, with 8 nucleotides matching TRBD2. The CDR3 has 15 residues. Germline V CDR1 and CDR2: PRHDT, FYEKMQ (reference sequence). With 2 bases clipped from V and 4 bases from J, the junction kept 5 bases outside the gene matches.

The gene calls are TRBV7-9 and TRBJ2-3, with D tentatively TRBD2 (5 bases). The CDR3 consists of 14 residues. V was trimmed by 5 bases and J by 0 bases, leaving 9 bases between them. The germline CDR1 and CDR2 sequences are SEHNR and FQNEAQ (reference sequence). The CDR3 nucleotides read TGTGCCAGCAGCCGGGAAGGTAGCACAGATACGCAGTATTTT. Amino acids: CASSREGSTDTQYF.

V is TRBV20-1 and J is TRBJ1-5; tentative D call: TRBD1 (5 bases). Germline CDR1 DFQATT, CDR2 SNEGSKA (reference sequence). CDR3 length equals 15 residues. Trimming shortened V by 6 bases and J by 1 base, and 16 bases separated the two germline ends. CDR3 loop: CSAISTERSNQPQHF. CDR3 DNA sequence: TGCAGTGCCATTTCGACAGAGCGGAGCAATCAGCCCCAGCATTTT.